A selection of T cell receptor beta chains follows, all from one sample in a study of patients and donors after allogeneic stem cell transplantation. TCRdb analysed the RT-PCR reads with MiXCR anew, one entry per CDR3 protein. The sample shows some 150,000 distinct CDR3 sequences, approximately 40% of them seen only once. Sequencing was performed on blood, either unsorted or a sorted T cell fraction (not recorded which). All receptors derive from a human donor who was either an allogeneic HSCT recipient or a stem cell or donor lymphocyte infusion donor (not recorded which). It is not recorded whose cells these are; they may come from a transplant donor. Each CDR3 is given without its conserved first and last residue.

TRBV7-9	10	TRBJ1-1	ASSHTGSEAF
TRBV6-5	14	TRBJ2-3	ASSYTRDSRTDTQY
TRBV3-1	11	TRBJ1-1	ASMDRGFTEAF
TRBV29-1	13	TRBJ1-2	SVKGTGGLAHGYT
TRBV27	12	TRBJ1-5	ASRGRGSNQPQH
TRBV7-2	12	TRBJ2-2	ASSSPRVHGELF
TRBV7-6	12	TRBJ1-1	ASSSIQGRTEAF
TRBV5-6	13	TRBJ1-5	ASSNGPYSNQPQH
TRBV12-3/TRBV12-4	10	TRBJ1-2	ASSLGDFGYT
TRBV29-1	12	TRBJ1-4	SVEERQGGEKLF
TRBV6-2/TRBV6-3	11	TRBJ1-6	ASSYYGNSPLH
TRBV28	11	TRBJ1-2	ASSTPTGYGYT
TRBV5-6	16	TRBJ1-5	ASGIPEGGQAGNQPQH
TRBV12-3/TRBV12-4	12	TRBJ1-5	ASSLQGAAQPQH
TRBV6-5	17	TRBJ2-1	ATGGVRGPPGSSYNEQF
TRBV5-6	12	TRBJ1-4	ASSRTASGEKLF
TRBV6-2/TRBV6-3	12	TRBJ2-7	ASSLTDGYYEQY